The 24 T cell receptor beta chains listed next were all sequenced from one sample in a study of blood T cells in healthy people across ages. The use of a sample-barcoded 5' primer and a J-beta primer mix characterized a second PCR of roughly 7 to 11 cycles. TCRdb re-called the 5' RACE reads through MiXCR, storing one row per CDR3 protein. The sample has 1.5 million or so distinct CDR3 sequences, around two fifths seen once; the top ten hold 7.9%. Sequenced input: blood. The origin of the receptors is a woman under 30 in good health.

This clonotype was seen only once. The gene calls are TRBV6-1 and TRBJ2-1, with 9 bases matching TRBD2. With the DNA end fitting TRBJ2-7 better, the J assignment may be wrong. Germline V gene lookup returns CDR1 MNHNS and CDR2 SASEGT. The CDR3 runs to 21 residues. The DNA for the CDR3 is TGTGCCAGCAGCCTCCACTTGAAATCTTGGTATGGGCGGGAGGGCCCAGACGAGCAGTACTTC. Translation gives CASSLHLKSWYGREGPDEQYF.

This rearrangement joins TRBV27 to TRBJ2-6, with TRBD2 as a possible D gene (6 bases). Germline CDR1 reads MNHEY; CDR2 reads SMNVEV (reference sequence). The V gene lost 3 bases and the J gene lost 2 bases, with 11 bases spanning the gap. This CDR3 is built from 16 residues. In nucleotides, the CDR3 is TGTGCCAGCAGTTTCCCGGAGGGGCCTGGGGCCAACGTCCTGACTTTC. This translates into CASSFPEGPGANVLTF.

This clonotype came up a few times. The chain has TRBV10-3 and TRBJ2-3; D not resolved. The CDR3 is 12 residues long. Germline values: CDR1 ENHRY, CDR2 SYGVKD. V dropped 7 bases and J dropped 6 bases, with 11 bases sitting between them. The chain's CDR3 is CAIKEPRDTQYF. The CDR3 nucleotides are TGTGCCATCAAGGAGCCACGGGATACGCAGTATTTT.

The chain combines TRBV12-3 or TRBV12-4 with TRBJ2-7, with 7 bases matching TRBD2. V was clipped by 5 bases and J by 5 bases; unmatched bases: 6. The CDR3 is made up of 13 amino acids. CDR3 protein: CASSVVGGDEQYF. CDR3 bases: TGTGCCAGCAGTGTGGTGGGAGGGGACGAGCAGTACTTC.

The rearrangement uses TRBV5-1 and TRBJ2-4; 7 positions match TRBD1. The DNA end favors TRBJ2-7, so the J call may be wrong. The V gene's germline CDR1 is SGHRS and CDR2 YFSETQ. The CDR3 covers 14 residues. CDR3 coding DNA: TGCGCCAGCAGCCCAGGACAGGTACCTCTCGAGCAGTACTTC. Amino acids: CASSPGQVPLEQYF.

The chain joins TRBV6-4 to TRBJ2-1; D is ambiguous. Germline CDR1 and CDR2: MRHNA and SNTAGT. V lost 5 bases and J lost 6, with 11 bases in between. The CDR3 is 13 residues long. The CDR3 DNA sequence: TGTGCCAGCAGTCGTTCAGATTCCAATGAGCAGTTCTTC. Amino acid sequence: CASSRSDSNEQFF.

V usage is TRBV6-5 and J usage is TRBJ1-1; 11 bases align to TRBD1. The CDR3 is 14 residues long. CDR1 is MNHEY, CDR2 SVGAGI, per germline. The V and J ends lost 5 bases and 5 bases, in that order; junction bases with no gene match: 4. The CDR3 loop is CASSGDRGRTEAFF. The DNA of the CDR3 is TGTGCCAGCAGTGGGGACAGGGGGAGGACTGAAGCTTTCTTT.

The chain combines TRBV4-2 with TRBJ2-3; 7 bases are shared with TRBD2. V gave up 2 bases and J gave up 0 bases; unmatched junction bases: 8. This CDR3 has 17 residues. Germline CDR1 reads LGHNA; CDR2 reads YNFKEQ. Here the CDR3 reads CASSQQASGASTDTQYF. CDR3 DNA: TGTGCCAGCAGCCAACAGGCGAGCGGGGCGAGCACAGATACGCAGTATTTT.

This clonotype showed up just a few times. This chain links TRBV20-1 with TRBJ2-3, with 9 bases aligning to TRBD1. V lost 6 bases and J lost 0; bases outside the gene matches: 4. Germline CDR1 reads DFQATT; CDR2 reads SNEGSKA (reference sequence). This CDR3 has 14 amino acids. CDR3 nucleotide sequence: TGCAGTGCCATCGGGACAGGGAGCACAGATACGCAGTATTTT. The encoded protein is CSAIGTGSTDTQYF.

The gene calls are TRBV5-5 and TRBJ2-5; D remains ambiguous. Germline assignment: CDR1 SGHKS and CDR2 YYEKEE (reference sequence). The CDR3 totals 16 residues. V lost 0 bases and J 1 base, leaving 13 bases between the germline ends. The CDR3 bases are TGTGCCAGCAGCTTGGAGGCCCCTAGTGGCCAAGAGACCCAGTACTTC. This translates into CASSLEAPSGQETQYF. Based on the CDR3 plus reference TRBV5-5 and TRBJ2-5, the full variable domain is DAGVTQSPTHLIKTRGQQVTLRCSPISGHKSVSWYQQVLGQGPQFIFQYYEKEERGRGNFPDRFSARQFPNYSSELNVNALLLGDSALYLCASSLEAPSGQETQYFGPGTRLLVL.

This clonotype was seen only a few times. The V and J genes are TRBV6-1 and TRBJ2-6; 8 nucleotides align to TRBD1. Germline V lookup: CDR1 MNHNS, CDR2 SASEGT. With 6 bases clipped from V and 0 bases from J, the junction kept 10 bases outside the gene matches. CDR3 length: 18 residues. CDR3 region: CASSPSGGISSGANVLTF. Written as DNA, the CDR3 is TGTGCCAGCAGCCCCTCAGGGGGCATAAGCTCTGGGGCCAACGTCCTGACTTTC.

The sample holds a few counts of this clonotype. The rearrangement uses TRBV29-1 and TRBJ1-2; 11 positions match TRBD1. The CDR3 is 13 residues long. CDR1 is SQVTM, CDR2 ANQGSEA, per germline. V lost 5 bases to trimming and J lost 6 bases; unmatched junction nucleotides: 5. In DNA, the CDR3 is TGCAGCGTTAAAACGGACAGGGGGCATGGCTACACCTTC. Translated: CSVKTDRGHGYTF.

The chain carries TRBV27 and TRBJ2-3; perhaps TRBD2 as D (6 bases). In germline, CDR1 is MNHEY, CDR2 SMNVEV (reference sequence). This CDR3 is 16 amino acids long. Trimming took off 4 bases at V and 3 bases at J, with 17 bases between the two ends. The CDR3 loop is CASSSRTTIGTDTQYF. The CDR3 nucleotides read TGTGCCAGCAGTTCAAGGACTACCATTGGGACAGATACGCAGTATTTT.

This clonotype was seen only once. This rearrangement joins TRBV5-6 to TRBJ2-1, with D unresolved. Near its end, the DNA agrees better with TRBJ2-7, so the J call may be wrong. Germline V lookup: CDR1 SGHDT, CDR2 YYEEEE. CDR3 size: 14 residues. CDR3: CASTRLSSIDEQYF. CDR3 nucleotides: TGTGCCAGCACCCGTCTCAGCTCTATCGATGAGCAGTACTTC.

This sequence joins TRBV5-1 and TRBJ1-2, with D tentatively TRBD1 (5 bases). The V gene's germline CDR1 is SGHRS and CDR2 YFSETQ. V dropped 0 bases and J dropped 6 bases, with 12 bases sitting between them. This CDR3 spans 14 amino acids. The CDR3 coding sequence is TGCGCCAGCAGCTTGGCGTCCCGGGGGAATGGCTACACCTTC. Protein sequence: CASSLASRGNGYTF.

The chain carries TRBV28 and TRBJ2-7, with D perhaps matching TRBD1 (6 bases). Germline lookup yields CDR1 MDHEN and CDR2 SYDVKM. V was cut by 3 bases and J by 6 bases, with 15 bases left in between. The CDR3 is 14 amino acids. The CDR3 sequence is CASSFQGGYGEQYF. The CDR3 region has the DNA TGTGCCAGCAGTTTTCAAGGGGGTTATGGCGAGCAGTACTTC.

Only a few counts were recorded for this clonotype. The rearrangement links TRBV29-1 to TRBJ1-2; no firm D call. The CDR3 has 12 amino acids. Germline CDR1 reads SQVTM; CDR2 reads ANQGSEA. V lost 7 bases to trimming and J lost 0 bases, with 9 bases between them. The CDR3 protein is CSAQTSNYGYTF. The CDR3 bases are TGCAGCGCCCAGACCTCTAACTATGGCTACACCTTC.

This clonotype has more than one count but fewer than ten. The gene calls are TRBV11-2 and TRBJ2-3; 14 bases line up with TRBD2. The CDR3 totals 18 residues. Germline V gene sequence: CDR1 SGHAT, CDR2 FQNNGV. V dropped 4 bases and J dropped 5; count of bases not matched to a gene: 11. DNA of the CDR3: TGTGCCAGCAGCTCCGGGACTAGCGGGAGCCTTTACATAGATACGCAGTATTTT. It is translated as CASSSGTSGSLYIDTQYF.

The chain uses TRBV21-1 and TRBJ2-1; the table's D call of TRBD2 was not tested on the DNA. TRBV21-1 is shown as a pseudogene. This CDR3 contains 19 residues. In nucleotides, the CDR3 is TGTGCCAGCAGCAAAGTGGAGACTAGCGGGTTGAGATCCTACAATGAGCAGTTCTTC. This sequence encodes CASSKVETSGLRSYNEQFF.

This sequence joins TRBV29-1 and TRBJ1-2; D is undetermined. The CDR3 contains 15 residues. Trimming shortened V by 6 bases and J by 1 base, and 18 bases separated the two germline ends. CDR1 and CDR2 (germline): SQVTM, ANQGSEA. The CDR3 nucleotides are TGCAGCGTCCACCCGAAGGTGGGATTTAACTATGGCTACACCTTC. Protein product: CSVHPKVGFNYGYTF.

V usage is TRBV27 and J usage is TRBJ1-1; D may be TRBD1 (6 bases). CDR1 is MNHEY and CDR2 is SMNVEV in the germline V gene (reference sequence). With 6 bases removed from V and 1 base from J, the gap between germline ends came to 12 bases. The CDR3 is 14 residues long. CDR3 region: CASRPWGQNTEAFF. CDR3 nucleotides: TGTGCCAGCAGGCCGTGGGGACAGAACACTGAAGCTTTCTTT.

The chain couples TRBV7-9 to TRBJ1-1; a possible D gene is TRBD1 (5 bases). Germline V CDR1 and CDR2: SEHNR, FQNEAQ (reference sequence). The CDR3 contains 14 residues. Between the trimmed V and J ends, which lost 5 bases and 3 bases, there was a span of 13 bases. The CDR3 DNA reads as TGTGCCAGCAGCGCCCCTGGGGGGGACACTGAAGCTTTCTTT. Translated, it gives CASSAPGGDTEAFF.

The genes are TRBV6-4 and TRBJ2-3; 9 bases fit TRBD1. Germline CDR1 reads MRHNA; CDR2 reads SNTAGT. After removal of 4 bases from V and 6 bases from J, the junction contained 8 bases not matched to a gene. The length of the CDR3 is 15 residues. The CDR3 here is CASSVRTGETDTQYF. CDR3 nucleotide sequence: TGTGCCAGCAGTGTACGGACAGGGGAAACCGATACGCAGTATTTT.

The chain employs TRBV20-1 and TRBJ2-1; 9 bases align to TRBD2. Germline-derived CDR1 and CDR2 are DFQATT and SNEGSKA (reference sequence). V shed 3 bases, J shed 5 bases, and the junction held 2 bases outside the gene matches. The CDR3 extends over 13 amino acids. The chain's CDR3 is CSASERGDNEQFF. CDR3 nucleotides: TGCAGTGCTAGTGAGCGGGGGGACAATGAGCAGTTCTTC.